A single sample is the source of the 3 T cell receptor beta chains below, sequenced in a study of vaccination and CD4 T cells after COVID-19. The treatment was: roughly 10-day PBMC culture with coronavirus spike peptide pools or control peptides (ViraFEST assay). Oncomine TCR Beta short-read sequencing was applied to DNA from cultured CD4+ T cells. MiXCR, run by TCRdb on the PCR reads, gives a single entry per CDR3 protein. The sample has about 26,000 distinct CDR3 sequences, roughly two fifths seen once. These receptors have no known antigen. The sample taken for sequencing was CD4+ T cells from blood, cultured in vitro. Receptors originate from a human donor who had recovered from COVID-19.

The chain carries TRBV6-5 and TRBJ2-7, with D tentatively TRBD1 or TRBD2 (7 bases each). This CDR3 has 15 amino acids. V was clipped by 0 bases and J by 5 bases, with 14 bases between them. From germline, CDR1 is MNHEY and CDR2 SVGAGI. Written as DNA, the CDR3 is TGTGCCAGCAGTTACTCACGCAGGGGGAGGGACGAGCAGTACTTC. It codes for CASSYSRRGRDEQYF.

This sequence joins TRBV7-9 and TRBJ1-1; no firm D call. The CDR3 runs 15 residues. Trimming pared 1 base from V and 1 base from J, leaving 10 bases between. Per the germline V gene, CDR1 is SEHNR and CDR2 is FQNEAQ (reference sequence). In nucleotides, the CDR3 is TGTGCCAGCAGCTTAGTACGAGGTTGGAACACTGAAGCTTTCTTT. The encoded protein is CASSLVRGWNTEAFF.

The chain couples TRBV5-6 to TRBJ2-3; D gene uncertain. Trimming removed 0 bases at V and 5 bases at J, with 10 bases between. The V gene's germline CDR1 is SGHDT and CDR2 YYEEEE. The length of the CDR3 is 14 residues. CDR3 residues: CASSLGLGKDTQYF. The CDR3 DNA sequence: TGTGCCAGCAGCTTGGGTCTAGGCAAAGATACGCAGTATTTT.